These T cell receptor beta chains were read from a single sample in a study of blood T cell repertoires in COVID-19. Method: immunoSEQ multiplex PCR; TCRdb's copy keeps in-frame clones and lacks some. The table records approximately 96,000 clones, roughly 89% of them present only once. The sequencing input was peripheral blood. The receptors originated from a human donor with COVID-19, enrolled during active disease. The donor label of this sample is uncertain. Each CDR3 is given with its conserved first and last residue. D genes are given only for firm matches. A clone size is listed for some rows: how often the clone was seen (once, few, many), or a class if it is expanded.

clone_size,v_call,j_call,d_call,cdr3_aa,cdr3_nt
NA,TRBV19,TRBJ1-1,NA,CASSIDLYGWNTEAFF,TGTGCCAGTAGTATAGATCTATACGGGTGGAACACTGAAGCTTTCTTT
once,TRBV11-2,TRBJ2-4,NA,CASSEGLMRIQYF,TGTGCCAGCAGCGAGGGACTTATGAGGATTCAGTACTTC
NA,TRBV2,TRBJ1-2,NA,CASSESGNGYTF,TGTGCCAGCAGTGAAAGCGGAAATGGCTACACCTTC
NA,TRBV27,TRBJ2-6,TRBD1,CASSSRGQVAAGANVLTF,TGTGCCAGCAGCTCCCGAGGACAGGTTGCTGCTGGGGCCAACGTCCTGACTTTC
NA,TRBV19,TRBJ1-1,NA,CASSDGGQPLNTEAFF,TGTGCCAGTTCCGACGGGGGGCAACCTTTGAACACTGAAGCTTTCTTT
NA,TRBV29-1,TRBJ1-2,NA,CSVGVMGLNYGYTF,TGCAGCGTTGGGGTCATGGGCCTCAACTATGGCTACACCTTC
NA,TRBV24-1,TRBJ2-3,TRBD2,CATSDPTSSGTTDTQYF,TGTGCCACCAGTGACCCTACTTCTAGCGGGACGACAGATACGCAGTATTTT
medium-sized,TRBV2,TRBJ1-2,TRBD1,CASSPGTGMNLGRVYGYTF,TGTGCCAGCAGCCCCGGGACAGGGATGAACCTTGGGCGGGTCTATGGCTACACCTTC
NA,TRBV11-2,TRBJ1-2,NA,CASSSNVQDNLSGYTF,TGTGCCAGCAGCTCCAATGTTCAGGACAACCTTTCCGGCTACACCTTC
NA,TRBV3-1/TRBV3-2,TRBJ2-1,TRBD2,CASSQVSGGGHPNEQFF,TGTGCCAGCAGCCAAGTTTCGGGGGGGGGCCACCCCAATGAGCAGTTCTTC
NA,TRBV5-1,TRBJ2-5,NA,CASSLPGDQETQYF,TGCGCCAGCAGCTTACCGGGGGATCAAGAGACCCAGTACTTC
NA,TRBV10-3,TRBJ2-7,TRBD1,CAISEYLGTGGYEQYF,TGTGCCATCAGTGAGTACCTCGGGACAGGGGGCTACGAGCAGTACTTC
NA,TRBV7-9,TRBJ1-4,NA,CASSPQNEGELFF,TGTGCCAGCAGCCCACAAAATGAGGGGGAACTGTTTTTT
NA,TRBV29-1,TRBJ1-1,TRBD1,CSVDKQGEGTEAFF,TGCAGCGTAGATAAACAGGGGGAGGGCACTGAAGCTTTCTTT